Below, 17 T cell receptor beta chains from the same sample are listed, as sequenced in a study of T cell changes during pregnancy in multiple sclerosis. Generated by immunoSEQ multiplex PCR, the TCRdb table keeps only in-frame clones and is missing some. In the table there are around 88,000 clones, more than 85% of which are singletons. Sequencing was performed on peripheral blood, taken in the first trimester of pregnancy. The receptors come from a female donor with multiple sclerosis, enrolled in a pregnancy study.

This clone was recorded only once. The CDR3 loop is CASSRDSNYGYTF. The CDR3 bases are TGTGCCAGTAGTAGGGACAGTAACTATGGCTACACCTTC. The rearrangement uses TRBV19 and TRBJ1-2; 7 bases are a match to TRBD1. The CDR3 loop spans 13 amino acids. Germline values: CDR1 LNHDA, CDR2 SQIVND (reference sequence). V dropped 4 bases and J dropped 1; count of bases not matched to a gene: 0. The entire variable domain, with the rest obtained from reference TRBV19 and TRBJ1-2, is as follows: DGGITQSPKYLFRKEGQNVTLSCEQNLNHDAMYWYRQDPGQGLRLIYYSQIVNDFQKGDIAEGYSVSREKKESFPLTVTSAQKNPTAFYLCASSRDSNYGYTFGSGTRLTVV.

J is TRBJ1-2 and V is TRBV7-9, with a tentative D call TRBD1 (6 bases). Germline V CDR1 and CDR2: SEHNR, FQNEAQ (reference sequence). This CDR3 spans 15 amino acids. Trimming removed 0 bases at V and 2 bases at J, with 10 bases between. CDR3: CASSLAGTLNYGYTF. The CDR3 DNA sequence: TGTGCCAGCAGCTTAGCCGGGACACTAAACTATGGCTACACCTTC.

This chain links TRBV5-1 with TRBJ2-2; D gene ambiguous. This CDR3 has 13 residues. The V end lost 6 bases, the J end lost 4 bases, and 10 bases lay between the germline ends. CDR1 SGHRS and CDR2 YFSETQ come from the germline V gene. DNA of the CDR3: TGCGCCAGCAAGCTCCAAGTCACCGGGGAGCTGTTTTTT. It translates to CASKLQVTGELFF.

This clone appeared once. The junction departs from the called germline gene at one end, perhaps through a read error. The V call is TRBV2, the J call TRBJ1-1; 7 bases match TRBD1. From germline, CDR1 is SNHLY and CDR2 FYNNEI. The CDR3 is made up of 12 amino acids. The CDR3, as DNA: TGTGCCAGCAGTGAAGAGGGGACAGAAGGTTTCTTT. Encoded protein: CASSEEGTEGFF. Complete variable domain (other parts from reference TRBV2 and TRBJ1-1): EPEVTQTPSHQVTQMGQEVILRCVPISNHLYFYWYRQILGQKVEFLVSFYNNEISEKSEIFDDQFSVERPDGSNFTLKIRSTKLEDSAMYFCASSEEGTEGFFGQGTRLTVV.

The CDR3 is CASSQLGGEDTEAFF. The DNA for the CDR3 is TGTGCCAGCAGCCAACTGGGGGGGGAGGACACTGAAGCTTTCTTT. This rearrangement joins TRBV7-9 to TRBJ1-1, with D maybe TRBD1 (5 bases). V lost 5 bases, J lost 3 bases, and 16 bases lay in between. CDR3 length: 15 amino acids. In germline, CDR1 is SEHNR, CDR2 FQNEAQ (reference sequence).

The chain combines TRBV11-2 with TRBJ2-7; tentative D call: TRBD1 (7 bases). The CDR3 consists of 16 residues. In germline, CDR1 is SGHAT, CDR2 FQNNGV. V was clipped by 5 bases and J by 3 bases, with 20 bases between them. CDR3 sequence reads: CASSPGDWTGDYEQYF. The CDR3 DNA follows: TGTGCCAGCAGCCCGGGGGACTGGACAGGAGACTACGAGCAGTACTTC.

This chain connects TRBV7-2 to TRBJ2-1, with 11 nucleotides matching TRBD2. Germline V gene lookup returns CDR1 SGHTA and CDR2 FQGNSA. V was pared by 6 bases and J by 10 bases, with 17 bases of the junction left unmatched. The CDR3 totals 17 residues. This chain's CDR3 is CASRGLADQGGRGEQFF. CDR3 DNA sequence: TGTGCCAGCAGGGGACTAGCGGACCAGGGGGGCCGGGGAGAGCAGTTCTTC.

V and J are TRBV7-6 and TRBJ1-1; 7 nucleotides align to TRBD1. CDR1 and CDR2 from the germline V gene are SGHVS and FNYEAQ. This CDR3 has 13 residues. V lost 5 bases and J lost 6; bases outside the gene matches: 6. The CDR3 sequence is CASSKRQGAEAFF. The CDR3 nucleotides read TGTGCCAGCAGCAAAAGACAGGGAGCTGAAGCTTTCTTT.

The rearrangement uses TRBV7-6 and TRBJ2-7; no definite D call. V was pared by 1 base and J by 6 bases, with 10 bases between. There are 13 residues in the CDR3. Germline CDR1 SGHVS, CDR2 FNYEAQ. DNA of the CDR3: TGTGCCAGCAGCTTAGGAGGCGGAAGCGAGCAGTACTTC. Its translation is CASSLGGGSEQYF.

The chain uses TRBV5-1 and TRBJ1-1, with D perhaps matching TRBD1 (6 bases). Trimming shortened V by 4 bases and J by 2 bases, and 9 bases separated the two germline ends. The CDR3 spans 13 residues. Germline V lookup: CDR1 SGHRS, CDR2 YFSETQ. DNA for the CDR3: TGCGCCAGCAGCATACAGGGTAACACTGAAGCTTTCTTT. Its protein is CASSIQGNTEAFF.

The rearrangement uses TRBV6-6 and TRBJ2-5, with D perhaps matching TRBD1 (6 bases). Germline V gene data show CDR1 as MNHNY and CDR2 as SVGAGI (reference sequence). V gave up 6 bases and J gave up 1 base, with 12 bases separating them. CDR3 length: 14 amino acids. The CDR3, as DNA: TGTGCCAGCAGGGGCACAGGGAGCCAAGAGACCCAGTACTTC. Translating it yields CASRGTGSQETQYF.

The rearrangement uses TRBV28 and TRBJ2-5; 11 nucleotides agree with TRBD1. The CDR3 contains 14 residues. With 5 bases clipped from V and 3 bases from J, the junction kept 2 bases outside the gene matches. Germline CDR1 is MDHEN and CDR2 is SYDVKM. CDR3 DNA: TGTGCCAGCAGTCGGACAGGGGGCGAAGAGACCCAGTACTTC. Encoded protein: CASSRTGGEETQYF.

This sequence joins TRBV6-5 and TRBJ1-4, with 7 bases aligning to TRBD1. The CDR3 totals 14 residues. V lost 2 bases and J lost 5; bases outside the gene matches: 2. Germline V gives CDR1 MNHEY, CDR2 SVGAGI. CDR3 region: CASSYGTVNEKLFF. CDR3 in DNA: TGTGCCAGCAGTTACGGGACAGTCAATGAAAAACTGTTTTTT.

J is TRBJ2-1 and V is TRBV6-5; possibly TRBD1 for D (6 bases). The V end was cut by 8 bases, the J end by 12 bases, with 14 bases between. Germline assignment: CDR1 MNHEY and CDR2 SVGAGI. This CDR3 region has 11 residues. DNA for the CDR3: TGTGCCAGCGGAGACAGGCTGGGGCAGTTCTTC. Translated: CASGDRLGQFF.

This sequence joins TRBV11-3 and TRBJ2-5; 10 nucleotides line up with TRBD1. Germline CDR1 is SGHNT and CDR2 is YENEEA. This CDR3 region has 14 residues. Trimming at V came to 5 bases and at J to 4 bases, leaving 4 bases not matched to a gene. The CDR3 loop reads CASSLGTGVETQYF. In nucleotides, the CDR3 is TGTGCCAGCAGCCTCGGGACAGGGGTAGAGACCCAGTACTTC.

The CDR3 bases are TGTGCCAGCAGTTATACTAGCACAGATACGCAGTATTTT. Protein product: CASSYTSTDTQYF. The chain uses TRBV7-9 and TRBJ2-3; D remains ambiguous. V was shortened by 6 bases and J by 0 bases, with 7 bases between the two germline ends. The CDR3 length is 13 residues. Germline loops: CDR1 SEHNR, CDR2 FQNEAQ (reference sequence).

The chain couples TRBV5-4 to TRBJ2-5, with 8 positions matching TRBD2. The CDR3 covers 14 residues. Germline-derived CDR1 and CDR2 are SGHNT and YYREEE (reference sequence). The V segment lost 4 bases and the J segment 2 bases; nucleotides outside the gene matches: 4. The CDR3 bases are TGTGCCAGCAGCACCGGGACTAGGCAAGAGACCCAGTACTTC. Residues: CASSTGTRQETQYF. Filled out from reference TRBV5-4 and TRBJ2-5, the complete variable domain reads ETGVTQSPTHLIKTRGQQVTLRCSSQSGHNTVSWYQQALGQGPQFIFQYYREEENGRGNFPPRFSGLQFPNYSSELNVNALELDDSALYLCASSTGTRQETQYFGPGTRLLVL.